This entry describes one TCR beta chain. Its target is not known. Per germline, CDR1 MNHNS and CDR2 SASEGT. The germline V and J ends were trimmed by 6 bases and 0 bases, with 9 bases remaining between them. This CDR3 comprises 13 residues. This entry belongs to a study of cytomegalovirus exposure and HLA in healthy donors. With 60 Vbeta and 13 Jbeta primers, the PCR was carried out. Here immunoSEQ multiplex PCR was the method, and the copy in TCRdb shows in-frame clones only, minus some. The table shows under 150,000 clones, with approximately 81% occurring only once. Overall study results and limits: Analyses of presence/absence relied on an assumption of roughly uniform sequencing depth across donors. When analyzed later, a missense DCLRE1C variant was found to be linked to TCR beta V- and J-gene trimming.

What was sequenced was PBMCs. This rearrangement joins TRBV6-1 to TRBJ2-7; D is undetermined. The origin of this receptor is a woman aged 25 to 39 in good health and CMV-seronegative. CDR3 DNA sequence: TGTGCCAGCAGCCTAGTCAGCTCCTACGAGCAGTACTTC. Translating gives CASSLVSSYEQYF.